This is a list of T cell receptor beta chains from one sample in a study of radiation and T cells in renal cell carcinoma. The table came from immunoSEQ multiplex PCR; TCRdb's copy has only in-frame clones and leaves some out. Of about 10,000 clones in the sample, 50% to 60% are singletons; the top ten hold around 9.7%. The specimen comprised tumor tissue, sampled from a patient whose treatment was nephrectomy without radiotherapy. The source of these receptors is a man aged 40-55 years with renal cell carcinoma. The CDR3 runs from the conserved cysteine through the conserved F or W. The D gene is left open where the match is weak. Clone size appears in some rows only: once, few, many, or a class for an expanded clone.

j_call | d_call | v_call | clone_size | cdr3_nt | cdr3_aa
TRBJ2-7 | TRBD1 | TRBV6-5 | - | TGTGCCAGCAGTTACGGGACAGGGACGTACGAGCAGTACTTC | CASSYGTGTYEQYF
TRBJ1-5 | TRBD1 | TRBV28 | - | TGTGCCAGCAGTACCCGCCGGGACAGGGGACAGCCCCAGCATTTT | CASSTRRDRGQPQHF
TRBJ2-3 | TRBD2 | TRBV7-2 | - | TGTGCCAGCAGGCGCCCTAGCGGCGGCACAGATACGCAGTATTTT | CASRRPSGGTDTQYF
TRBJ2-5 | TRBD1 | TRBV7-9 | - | TGTGCCAGCAGCATCGGGACAGCCCAAGAGACCCAGTACTTC | CASSIGTAQETQYF
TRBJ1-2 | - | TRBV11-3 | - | TGTGCCAGCAGCTTAGTACAGGACTATGGCTACACCTTC | CASSLVQDYGYTF
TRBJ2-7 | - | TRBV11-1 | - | TGTGCCAGCAGCTTAAGCCAAGAGGGTTGGGAGCAGTACTTC | CASSLSQEGWEQYF
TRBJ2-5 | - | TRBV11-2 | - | TGTGCCAGCAGCTTAAGCCGGGGTCAAGAGACCCAGTACTTC | CASSLSRGQETQYF
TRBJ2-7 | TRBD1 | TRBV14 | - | TGTGCCAGCAGCCCCCGGACAGGGGCAAATTACGAGCAGTACTTC | CASSPRTGANYEQYF
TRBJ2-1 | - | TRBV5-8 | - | TGTGCCAGCAGCTTAGTAGCGACAGAGCAGTTCTTC | CASSLVATEQFF
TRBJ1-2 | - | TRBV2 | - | TGTGCCAGCAGTGTCCAGCCGGGTGGCTACACCTTC | CASSVQPGGYTF
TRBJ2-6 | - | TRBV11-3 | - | TGTGCCAGCAGCTTAGACCGGACGGGTGGGGCCAACGTCCTGACTTTC | CASSLDRTGGANVLTF
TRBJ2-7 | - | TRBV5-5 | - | TGTGCCAGCTCCCACGTTGGGGGGGGCCGCTCCTACGAGCAGTACTTC | CASSHVGGGRSYEQYF
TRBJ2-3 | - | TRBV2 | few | TGTGCCAGCAGTGAAGAGGCCGGACTTAAATTCACAGATACGCAGTATTTT | CASSEEAGLKFTDTQYF
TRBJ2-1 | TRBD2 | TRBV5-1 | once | TGCGCCAGCAGCTTGGATAGCGGGAGGTCCTACAATGAGCAGTTCTTC | CASSLDSGRSYNEQFF
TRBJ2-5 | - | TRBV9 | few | TGTGCCAGCAGCGCAAGTGCGGGCTCCCAAGAGACCCAGTACTTC | CASSASAGSQETQYF
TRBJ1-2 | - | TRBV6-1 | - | TGTGCCACCTCGATTGGAGCTAACTATGGCTACACCTTC | CATSIGANYGYTF
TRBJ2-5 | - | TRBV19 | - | TGTGCCAGTAGTCTGGGACCTGGAGGAGGTGAGACCCAGTACTTC | CASSLGPGGGETQYF
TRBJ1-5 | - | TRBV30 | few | TGTGCCTGGAGAAAACAGGGATATAGCAATCAGCCCCAGCATTTT | CAWRKQGYSNQPQHF
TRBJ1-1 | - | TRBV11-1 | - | TGTGCCAGCAGCCTGACAGGACCCACTGAAGCTTTCTTT | CASSLTGPTEAFF
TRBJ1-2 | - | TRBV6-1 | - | TGTGCAAGCACTCAGGGACCTAACTATGGCTACACCTTC | CASTQGPNYGYTF
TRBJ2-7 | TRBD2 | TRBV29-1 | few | TGCAGCGTTTCACTAGCGGGAGGTACCTACGAGCAGTACTTC | CSVSLAGGTYEQYF
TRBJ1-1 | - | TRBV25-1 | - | TGTGCCAGCAGCCCTCTAGGGGGATTCACTGAAGCTTTCTTT | CASSPLGGFTEAFF
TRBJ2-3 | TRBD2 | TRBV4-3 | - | TGCGCCAGCAGCCCATCAGCGGGAGATGTCACAGATACGCAGTATTTT | CASSPSAGDVTDTQYF
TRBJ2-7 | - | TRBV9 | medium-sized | TGTGCCAGCAGCCCCCGGGACTCCTACGAGCAGTACTTC | CASSPRDSYEQYF
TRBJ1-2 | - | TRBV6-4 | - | TGTGCCAGCAGTGACACCCCTCAGGCCTCGACTCTTGGTGGCTACACCTTC | CASSDTPQASTLGGYTF
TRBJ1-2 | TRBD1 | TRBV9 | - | TGTGCCAGCAGCGTAGGAGGCAGGGGGACCTATGGCTACACCTTC | CASSVGGRGTYGYTF
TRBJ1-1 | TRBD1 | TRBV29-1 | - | TGCAGCGTTTCTGCCTACGTCAACAGTGGGGACAGGGGGAAGCGGAACACTGAAGCTTTCTTT | CSVSAYVNSGDRGKRNTEAFF
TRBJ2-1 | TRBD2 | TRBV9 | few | TGTGCCAGCACCCGACTAGCGGGATCCAATGAGCAGTTCTTC | CASTRLAGSNEQFF
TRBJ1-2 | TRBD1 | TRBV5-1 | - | TGCGCCAGCAGCCCGGGGCGTCAGGGGGCCTTTAACCAATACTACACCTTC | CASSPGRQGAFNQYYTF
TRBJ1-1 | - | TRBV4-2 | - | TGTGCCAGCAGCCAAGATTCCCTCAGGCGGACAATGAACACTGAAGCCTTCTTT | CASSQDSLRRTMNTEAFF
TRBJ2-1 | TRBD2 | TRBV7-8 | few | TGTGCCAGCAGCTCGGGGACTAGCGGGAGACTGGATGAGCAGTTCTTC | CASSSGTSGRLDEQFF
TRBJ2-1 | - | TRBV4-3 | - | TGCGCCAGCAGCCAAGATGATAGGCAGCAGTTCTTC | CASSQDDRQQFF
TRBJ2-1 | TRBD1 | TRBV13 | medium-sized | TGTGCCAGCGGGACAGGGTACAATGAGCAGTTCTTC | CASGTGYNEQFF
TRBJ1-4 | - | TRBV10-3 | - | TGTGCCATCAGTGACCCGGGGACGGGTGTTAATGAAAAACTGTTTTTT | CAISDPGTGVNEKLFF
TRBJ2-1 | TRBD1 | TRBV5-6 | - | TGTGCCAGCAGCCCTACAGGGGCGAAGGGTGAGCAGTTCTTC | CASSPTGAKGEQFF
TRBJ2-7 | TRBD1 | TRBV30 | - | TGTGCCTGGAGTGTACGGGACAGGGGGATCTACGAGCAGTACTTC | CAWSVRDRGIYEQYF
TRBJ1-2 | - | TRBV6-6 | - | TGTGCCAGCAGCCTCCCAGACTATGGCTACACCTTC | CASSLPDYGYTF
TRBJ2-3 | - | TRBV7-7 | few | TGTGCTAGCAGCCTTCGGGACGGCTCCACAGATACGCAGTATTTT | CASSLRDGSTDTQYF
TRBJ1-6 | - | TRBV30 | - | TGTGCCTGGAATTCCGGTAACAGGAAAATTAGAGATAATTCACCCCTCCACTTT | CAWNSGNRKIRDNSPLHF
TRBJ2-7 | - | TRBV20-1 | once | TGCAGTGCTAGACAGACCTACGAGCAGTACTTC | CSARQTYEQYF
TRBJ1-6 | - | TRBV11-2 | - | TGTGCCAGCAGCTTAGAGGGGGCATTGATTCTTTCACCCCTCCACTTT | CASSLEGALILSPLHF
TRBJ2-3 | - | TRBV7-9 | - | TGTGCCAGCAGCTTAGCGGTCCTGGGGGATACGCAGTATTTT | CASSLAVLGDTQYF
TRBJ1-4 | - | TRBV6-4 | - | TGTGCCAGCAGTGACCTGAGGGGGACTAATGAAAAACTGTTTTTT | CASSDLRGTNEKLFF
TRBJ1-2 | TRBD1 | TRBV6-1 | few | TGTGCCAGCACTTTGACAGGGGATGGCTACACCTTC | CASTLTGDGYTF
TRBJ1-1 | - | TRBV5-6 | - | TGTGCCAGCAGCTTAGTACAGGGTGAAGCTTTCTTT | CASSLVQGEAFF
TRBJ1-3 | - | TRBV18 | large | TGTGCCAGCTCACCTTCTGGGGTGCGCTCTGGAAACACCATATATTTT | CASSPSGVRSGNTIYF
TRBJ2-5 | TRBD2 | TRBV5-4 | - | TGTGCCAGCAGGCTAGCGGGAGGGAGGGAGACCCAGTACTTC | CASRLAGGRETQYF
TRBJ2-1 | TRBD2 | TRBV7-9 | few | TGTGCCAGCAGCTCTTTAGCGGGGACTAGCTCCTACAATGAGCAGTTCTTC | CASSSLAGTSSYNEQFF
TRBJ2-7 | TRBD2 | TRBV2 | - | TGTGCCAGCAGGGAAGTTAGCGGGGCCTCCTACGAGCAGTACTTC | CASREVSGASYEQYF
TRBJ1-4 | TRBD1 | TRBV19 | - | TGTGCCAGTAGTGCGGGACAGGGGACTGAAAAACTGTTTTTT | CASSAGQGTEKLFF
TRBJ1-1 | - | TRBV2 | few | TGTGCCAGCAGTCCGGGGCGAGAGATGAACACTGAAGCTTTCTTT | CASSPGREMNTEAFF
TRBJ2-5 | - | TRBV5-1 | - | TGCGCCAGCAGCTTGTCGGCCTCCCGAGAGACCCAGTACTTC | CASSLSASRETQYF
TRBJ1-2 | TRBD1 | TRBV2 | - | TGTGCCAGCAGTAGACAGGGGGCGAACTATGGCTACACCTTC | CASSRQGANYGYTF
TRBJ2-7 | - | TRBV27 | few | TGTGCCAGCAGTTCCATCATTGAGCAGTACTTC | CASSSIIEQYF
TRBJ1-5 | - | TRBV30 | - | TGTGCCTGGGATATAGGGAATCGGCCCCAGCATTTT | CAWDIGNRPQHF
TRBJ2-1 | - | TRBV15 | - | TGTGCCACCAGCAGTACTAGGTACAATGAGCAGTTCTTC | CATSSTRYNEQFF
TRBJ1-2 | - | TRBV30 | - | TGTGCCTGGAGTGACCAGGGATATTATGGCTACACCTTC | CAWSDQGYYGYTF
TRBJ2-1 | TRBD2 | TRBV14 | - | TGTGCCAGCAGCCCCACGAGCGGGAGTTCCAATGAGCAGTTCTTC | CASSPTSGSSNEQFF
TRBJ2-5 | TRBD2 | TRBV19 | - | TGTGCCAGTAGTTTAGCGGGAGGGCCCCGGGAGACCCAGTACTTC | CASSLAGGPRETQYF
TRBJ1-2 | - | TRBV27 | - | TGTGCCAGCAGATCAGGGGCGGGTTATGGCTACACCTTC | CASRSGAGYGYTF